Each of the 26 T cell receptor beta chains below was sequenced from the same sample in a study of identical twins. TCRdb re-analysed the 5' RACE reads in MiXCR, keeping a single row per CDR3 protein. The sample yields some 330,000 distinct CDR3 sequences, approximately 8.7% seen once. The sequenced sample was naive T cells sorted from blood. These receptors were collected from a woman in her forties or fifties in good health.

This clonotype appeared many times. The chain links TRBV12-3 or TRBV12-4 to TRBJ1-1; 9 nucleotides agree with TRBD1. This CDR3 is built from 14 residues. Trimming at V came to 6 bases and at J to 4 bases, leaving 6 bases not matched to a gene. The CDR3 DNA sequence: TGTGCCAGCAGGGTGGGACAGGGATCCACTGAAGCTTTCTTT. Protein product: CASRVGQGSTEAFF.

This chain links TRBV14 with TRBJ1-1; D is undetermined. CDR1 SGHDN and CDR2 FVKESK come from the germline V gene. The CDR3 has 15 residues. Trimming left V 1 base short and J 1 base short, with 10 bases between. Here the CDR3 reads CASSQGLRTNTEAFF. The CDR3 nucleotides read TGTGCCAGCAGCCAAGGACTCCGGACGAACACTGAAGCTTTCTTT.

This clonotype was observed many times. The gene calls are TRBV10-2 and TRBJ1-6; D not resolved. The CDR3 is 14 residues long. Germline V gene data show CDR1 as WSHSY and CDR2 as SAAADI. V lost 5 bases, J lost 9 bases, and 14 bases lay in between. CDR3 amino acids: CASSRTGSPSPLHF. In nucleotides, the CDR3 is TGCGCCAGCAGTCGGACGGGGTCCCCTTCACCCCTCCACTTT.

The chain recombines TRBV28 with TRBJ2-7; either TRBD1 or TRBD2 may fit D (5 bases each). Germline V gives CDR1 MDHEN, CDR2 SYDVKM. V was cut by 4 bases and J by 5 bases, with 9 bases left in between. This CDR3 region has 12 residues. The CDR3 DNA reads as TGTGCCAGCAGTTCAGGGAGCCACGAGCAGTACGTC. This translates into CASSSGSHEQYV.

This clonotype appeared a single time. The rearrangement joins TRBV11-3 to TRBJ2-1, with a possible D match to TRBD2 (5 bases). Germline assignment: CDR1 SGHNT and CDR2 YENEEA. Trimming took 7 bases from V and 7 from J, leaving 14 bases between them. This CDR3 spans 13 amino acids. The CDR3 here is CASMGRKENEQFF. Written as DNA, the CDR3 is TGTGCCAGCATGGGGAGAAAGGAAAATGAGCAGTTCTTC.

The chain links TRBV10-2 to TRBJ2-7; a possible D gene is TRBD1 (6 bases). CDR3 length equals 16 residues. The ends were cut back, 8 bases at V and 2 bases at J, with 22 bases in the middle. CDR1 WSHSY and CDR2 SAAADI come from the germline V gene. As DNA, the CDR3 is TGCGCCAGCGCCATCAGGGGTCTGAGAGAGACCTACGAGCAGTACTTC. Protein sequence: CASAIRGLRETYEQYF.

This clonotype was seen ten or more times. The gene calls are TRBV24-1 and TRBJ2-7; D tentatively fits TRBD1 or TRBD2 (5 bases each). The germline V and J ends were trimmed by 3 bases and 9 bases, with 14 bases remaining between them. Germline V gene lookup returns CDR1 KGHDR and CDR2 SFDVKD. The CDR3 consists of 13 residues. The CDR3 DNA reads as TGTGCCACCAGTGATGCCGGGGCGGCGGGGCAGTACTTC. The encoded protein is CATSDAGAAGQYF.

The chain couples TRBV7-2 to TRBJ2-1; D is uncertain. Germline V gene data show CDR1 as SGHTA and CDR2 as FQGNSA. V lost 4 bases and J 0 bases, leaving 13 bases between the germline ends. This CDR3 contains 16 residues. CDR3 bases: TGTGCCAGCAGCTCCCGACGGCCGGGCTCCTACAATGAGCAGTTCTTC. The encoded protein is CASSSRRPGSYNEQFF.

This clonotype turned up a few times. The rearrangement links TRBV4-1 to TRBJ2-1; D not certain. The CDR3 loop spans 13 amino acids. The V end was cut by 6 bases, the J end by 2 bases, with 8 bases between. The germline V gene encodes CDR1 MGHRA and CDR2 YSYEKL. CDR3 sequence: CASRDTTYNEQFF. For the CDR3, the DNA is TGCGCCAGCAGGGATACCACCTACAATGAGCAGTTCTTC.

This clonotype was observed at least ten times. This chain links TRBV12-3 or TRBV12-4 with TRBJ1-1; D is undetermined. V was cut by 0 bases and J by 5 bases, with 10 bases left in between. This CDR3 is built from 14 residues. The CDR3: CASSLAGLGTEAFF. The CDR3 nucleotides read TGTGCCAGCAGTTTAGCCGGACTGGGGACTGAAGCTTTCTTT.

The chain is built from TRBV5-1 and TRBJ1-1, with D hard to call. The CDR3 has 11 residues. Germline CDR1 and CDR2: SGHRS and YFSETQ. Trimming removed 7 bases from V and 6 bases from J, with 10 bases in between. CDR3 protein: CASRLAAEAFF. CDR3 nucleotides: TGCGCCAGCCGATTAGCCGCTGAAGCTTTCTTT.

J is TRBJ2-3 and V is TRBV3-1, with D unresolved. CDR1 is LGHDT and CDR2 is YNNKEL in the germline V gene (reference sequence). Trimming stripped 3 bases from V and 0 bases from J, with 10 bases between. The CDR3 has 15 residues. The CDR3 sequence is CASSQRPQSTDTQYF. DNA of the CDR3: TGTGCCAGCAGCCAGAGACCCCAGAGCACAGATACGCAGTATTTT.

This clonotype was detected ten times or more. The rearrangement uses TRBV27 and TRBJ2-1; TRBD2 matches at 14 bases. Germline V gene data show CDR1 as MNHEY and CDR2 as SMNVEV (reference sequence). V lost 6 bases to trimming and J lost 15 bases; unmatched junction nucleotides: 13. The CDR3 has 15 residues. The chain's CDR3 is CASRRLAGGEFYGFF. CDR3 coding DNA: TGTGCCAGCAGAAGACTAGCGGGAGGGGAGTTTTATGGGTTCTTC.

This clonotype was found a few times. This sequence joins TRBV25-1 and TRBJ1-1; unclear D gene. V was clipped by 4 bases and J by 1 base, with 7 bases between them. The V gene's germline CDR1 is MGHDK and CDR2 SYGVNS. This CDR3 region has 13 residues. The CDR3 protein is CASSGPANTEAFF. The CDR3 bases are TGTGCCAGCAGTGGGCCAGCGAACACTGAAGCTTTCTTT.

This clonotype came up a few times. The CDR3 region is CASSQDRTSGRSYEQYF. The DNA of the CDR3 is TGCGCCAGCAGCCAAGATAGAACTAGCGGGAGGTCCTACGAGCAGTACTTC. The gene calls are TRBV4-1 and TRBJ2-7; the match to TRBD2 covers 12 bases. Germline CDR1 is MGHRA and CDR2 is YSYEKL. The CDR3 covers 17 residues. The V and J ends lost 0 bases and 1 base, in that order; junction bases with no gene match: 4.

The sample holds many counts of this clonotype. This sequence joins TRBV2 and TRBJ1-1; unclear D gene. Between the trimmed V and J ends, which lost 7 bases and 11 bases, there was a span of 17 bases. In germline, CDR1 is SNHLY, CDR2 FYNNEI. This CDR3 contains 12 residues. The CDR3: CASTQMGNEAFF. Here the CDR3 DNA reads TGTGCCAGCACTCAGATGGGGAATGAGGCTTTCTTT. Full variable domain (missing parts from reference TRBV2 and TRBJ1-1): EPEVTQTPSHQVTQMGQEVILRCVPISNHLYFYWYRQILGQKVEFLVSFYNNEISEKSEIFDDQFSVERPDGSNFTLKIRSTKLEDSAMYFCASTQMGNEAFFGQGTRLTVV.

There are many counts of this clonotype. The V gene is TRBV29-1, the J gene TRBJ2-7, with D hard to call. CDR1 is SQVTM and CDR2 is ANQGSEA in the germline V gene. The V end lost 4 bases, the J end lost 2 bases, and 9 bases lay between the germline ends. The CDR3 consists of 12 residues. Here the CDR3 DNA reads TGCAGCGTTGTTCTTGGGACCTACGAGCAGTACTTC. Residues: CSVVLGTYEQYF.

The chain recombines TRBV3-1 with TRBJ1-1; no clear D gene. CDR1 and CDR2 (germline): LGHDT, YNNKEL (reference sequence). Trimming left V 6 bases short and J 2 bases short, with 13 bases between. This CDR3 contains 14 residues. For the CDR3, the DNA is TGTGCCAGCAGGCTCGGTCCCACTAACACTGAAGCTTTCTTT. Protein: CASRLGPTNTEAFF.

This clonotype was observed a few times. The rearrangement links TRBV29-1 to TRBJ2-5; D is perhaps TRBD2 (5 bases). The CDR3 sequence is 15 residues long. Germline lookup yields CDR1 SQVTM and CDR2 ANQGSEA. V was trimmed by 0 bases and J by 0 bases, leaving 11 bases between them. The CDR3 nucleotides are TGCAGCGTTGAAGACACCGGGGAAAACCAAGAGACCCAGTACTTC. Amino acid sequence: CSVEDTGENQETQYF.

The J gene is TRBJ2-1, the V gene TRBV4-1; 9 bases align to TRBD2. Germline CDR1 is MGHRA and CDR2 is YSYEKL. This CDR3 is 16 amino acids long. V was pared by 0 bases and J by 7 bases, with 7 bases of the junction left unmatched. CDR3 region: CASSQEASGMENEQFF. The CDR3 DNA sequence: TGCGCCAGCAGCCAAGAAGCTAGCGGGATGGAGAATGAGCAGTTCTTC.

This clonotype came up a few times. V gene TRBV29-1 combines with J gene TRBJ2-6; TRBD1 agrees at 7 bases. CDR1 and CDR2 (germline): SQVTM, ANQGSEA. V lost 6 bases, J lost 2 bases, and 1 base stayed unmatched. This CDR3 region has 13 residues. CDR3: CSVDRAGANVLTF. For the CDR3, the DNA is TGCAGCGTCGACAGGGCTGGGGCCAACGTCCTGACTTTC.

The chain links TRBV29-1 to TRBJ2-5, with 12 bases matching TRBD2. Germline CDR1 reads SQVTM; CDR2 reads ANQGSEA. The trim removed 6 bases at V and 1 base at J, leaving 3 bases unmatched. The CDR3 loop spans 14 amino acids. The CDR3 region is CSVGLAGPQETQYF. CDR3 nucleotide sequence: TGCAGCGTGGGACTAGCGGGTCCCCAAGAGACCCAGTACTTC.

Ten or more counts support this clonotype. The rearrangement uses TRBV6-5 and TRBJ2-3; 10 bases agree with TRBD2. V was clipped by 6 bases and J by 4 bases; unmatched bases: 7. Per the germline V gene, CDR1 is MNHEY and CDR2 is SVGAGI. The CDR3 sequence is 15 residues long. This CDR3 reads CASSLSSGSPDTQYF. CDR3 nucleotides: TGTGCCAGCAGCCTCTCTAGCGGGAGCCCAGATACGCAGTATTTT.

The chain employs TRBV19 and TRBJ2-7; TRBD1 might be the D (7 bases). Germline assignment: CDR1 LNHDA and CDR2 SQIVND (reference sequence). V lost 5 bases and J lost 9, with 14 bases in between. The CDR3 runs 12 residues. The CDR3 loop is CASSEGAGRQYF. The CDR3, as DNA: TGTGCCAGTAGTGAGGGGGCGGGAAGGCAGTACTTC.

This clonotype showed up many times. V and J are TRBV4-1 and TRBJ2-7; TRBD1 or TRBD2 may be the D gene (10 bases each). CDR1 is MGHRA, CDR2 YSYEKL, per germline. The V and J ends lost 1 base and 5 bases respectively, with 33 bases between them. This CDR3 is built from 21 residues. The CDR3 region has the DNA TGCGCCAGCAGCCAAGGAAGAGGGACAGGGGTGGCTAGCGGGAGTTTCAACGAGCAGTACTTC. Protein: CASSQGRGTGVASGSFNEQYF.

This clonotype showed up just a few times. The rearrangement links TRBV7-9 to TRBJ2-2; a weak D match, TRBD2 (5 bases). V was clipped by 5 bases and J by 2 bases, with 12 bases between them. Germline V gene lookup returns CDR1 SEHNR and CDR2 FQNEAQ (reference sequence). The length of the CDR3 is 15 residues. This CDR3 is CASSPLEGNTGELFF. The CDR3 nucleotides read TGTGCCAGCAGCCCCCTTGAGGGAAACACCGGGGAGCTGTTTTTT.